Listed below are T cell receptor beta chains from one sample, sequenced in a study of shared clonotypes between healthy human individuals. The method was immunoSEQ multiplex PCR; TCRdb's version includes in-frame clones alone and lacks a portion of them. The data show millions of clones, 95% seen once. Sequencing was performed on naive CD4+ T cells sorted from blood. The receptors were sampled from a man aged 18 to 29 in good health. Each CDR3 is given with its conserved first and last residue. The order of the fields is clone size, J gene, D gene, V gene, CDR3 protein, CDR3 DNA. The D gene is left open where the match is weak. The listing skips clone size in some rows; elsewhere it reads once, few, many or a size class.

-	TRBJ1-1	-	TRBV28	CASSFRGNTEAFF	TGTGCCAGCAGTTTTCGGGGGAACACTGAAGCTTTCTTT
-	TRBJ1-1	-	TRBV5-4	CASSQAQGTEAFF	TGTGCCAGCAGCCAGGCACAGGGTACTGAAGCTTTCTTT
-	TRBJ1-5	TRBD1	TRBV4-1	CASSHRDRGSNQPQHF	TGCGCCAGCAGCCACCGGGACAGGGGTAGCAATCAGCCCCAGCATTTT
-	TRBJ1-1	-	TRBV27	CASSPQGTEAFF	TGTGCCAGCAGTCCCCAGGGCACTGAAGCTTTCTTT
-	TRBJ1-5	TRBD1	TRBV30	CAWSGYGTGGSNQPQHF	TGTGCCTGGAGTGGTTACGGGACAGGTGGAAGCAATCAGCCCCAGCATTTT
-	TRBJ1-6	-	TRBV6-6	CASSPPGGYGGSPLHF	TGTGCCAGCAGTCCCCCGGGGGGCTACGGGGGTTCACCCCTCCACTTT
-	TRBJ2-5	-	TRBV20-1	CSEGTQYF	TGCAGTGAGGGGACCCAGTACTTC
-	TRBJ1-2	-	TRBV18	CASSPQVDYGYTF	TGTGCCAGCTCACCTCAAGTTGACTATGGCTACACCTTC
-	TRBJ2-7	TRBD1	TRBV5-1	CASSFLMGQSSYEQYF	TGCGCCAGCAGCTTTCTAATGGGACAGAGCTCCTACGAGCAGTACTTC
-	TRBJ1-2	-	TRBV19	CASKAPLGYGYTF	TGTGCCAGTAAGGCCCCCTTGGGATATGGCTACACCTTC
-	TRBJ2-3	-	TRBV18	CASSFESTQYF	TGTGCCAGCTCCTTTGAGTCTACGCAGTACTTT
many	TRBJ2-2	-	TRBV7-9	CASKAGKNTGELFF	TGTGCCAGCAAGGCGGGAAAGAACACCGGGGAGCTGTTTTTT
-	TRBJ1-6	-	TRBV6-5	CASRFRVSENSPLHF	TGTGCCAGCAGGTTTAGGGTCTCAGAAAATTCACCCCTCCACTTT
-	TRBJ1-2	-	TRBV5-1	CASSPDSTGHGYTF	TGCGCCAGCAGCCCCGACTCCACAGGTCATGGCTACACCTTC
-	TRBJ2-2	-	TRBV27	CASSLNRVVQVGELFF	TGTGCCAGCAGTTTGAACAGGGTTGTCCAAGTCGGGGAGCTGTTTTTT